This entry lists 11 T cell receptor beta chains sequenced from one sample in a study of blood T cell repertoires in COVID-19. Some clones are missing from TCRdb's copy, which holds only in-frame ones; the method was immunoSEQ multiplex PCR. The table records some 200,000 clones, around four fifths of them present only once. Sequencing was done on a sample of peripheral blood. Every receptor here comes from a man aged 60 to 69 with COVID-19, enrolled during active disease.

CDR3 residues: CASSQVAASRISYNEQFF. For the CDR3, the DNA is TGTGCCAGCAGCCAAGTAGCGGCTTCCCGAATCTCCTACAATGAGCAGTTCTTC. This chain uses TRBV3-1 (or the pseudogene TRBV3-2) with TRBJ2-1; D perhaps matches TRBD2 (6 bases). V lost 1 base, J lost 0 bases, and 16 bases lay in between. Germline assignment: CDR1 LGHDT and CDR2 YNNKEL (reference sequence). The CDR3 covers 18 residues.

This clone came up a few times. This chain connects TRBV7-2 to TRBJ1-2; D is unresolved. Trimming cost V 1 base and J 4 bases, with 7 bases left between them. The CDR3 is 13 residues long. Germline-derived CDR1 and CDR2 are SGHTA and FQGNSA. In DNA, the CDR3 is TGTGCCAGCAGCTTAGGGGCCACCTATGGCTACACCTTC. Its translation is CASSLGATYGYTF.

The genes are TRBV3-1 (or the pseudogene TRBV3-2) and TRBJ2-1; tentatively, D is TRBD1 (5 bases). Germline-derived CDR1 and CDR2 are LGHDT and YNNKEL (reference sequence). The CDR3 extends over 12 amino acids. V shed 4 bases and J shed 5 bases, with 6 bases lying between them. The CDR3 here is CASSRQNNEQFF. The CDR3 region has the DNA TGTGCCAGCAGCCGACAGAACAATGAGCAGTTCTTC.

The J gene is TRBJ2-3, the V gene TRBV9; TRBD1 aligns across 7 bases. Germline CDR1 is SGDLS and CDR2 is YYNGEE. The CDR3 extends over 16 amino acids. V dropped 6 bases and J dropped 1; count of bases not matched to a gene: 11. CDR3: CASTPIQGIGTDTQYF. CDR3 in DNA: TGTGCCAGCACCCCGATACAGGGGATAGGCACAGATACGCAGTATTTT.

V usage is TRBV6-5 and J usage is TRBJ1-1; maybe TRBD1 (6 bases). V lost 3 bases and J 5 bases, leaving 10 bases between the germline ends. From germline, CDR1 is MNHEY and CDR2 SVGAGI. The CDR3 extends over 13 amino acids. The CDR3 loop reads CASSYTGKTEAFF. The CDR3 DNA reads TGTGCCAGCAGTTATACAGGGAAGACTGAAGCTTTCTTT.

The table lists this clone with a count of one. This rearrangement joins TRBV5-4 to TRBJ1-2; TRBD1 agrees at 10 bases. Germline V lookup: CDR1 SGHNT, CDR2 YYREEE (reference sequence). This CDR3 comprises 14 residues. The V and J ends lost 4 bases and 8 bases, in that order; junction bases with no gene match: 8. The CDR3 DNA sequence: TGTGCCAGCAGCCCCCCGACAGGGGGCTTAGGCTACACCTTC. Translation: CASSPPTGGLGYTF. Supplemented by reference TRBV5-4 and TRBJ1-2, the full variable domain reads ETGVTQSPTHLIKTRGQQVTLRCSSQSGHNTVSWYQQALGQGPQFIFQYYREEENGRGNFPPRFSGLQFPNYSSELNVNALELDDSALYLCASSPPTGGLGYTFGSGTRLTVV.

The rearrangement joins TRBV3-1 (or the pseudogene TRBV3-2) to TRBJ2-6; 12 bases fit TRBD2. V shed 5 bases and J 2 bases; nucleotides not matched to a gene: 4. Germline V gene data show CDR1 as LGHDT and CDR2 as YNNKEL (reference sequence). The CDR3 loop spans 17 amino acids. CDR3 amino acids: CASSRRTSGTGANVLTF. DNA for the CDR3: TGTGCCAGCAGCAGACGGACTAGCGGGACTGGGGCCAACGTCCTGACTTTC.

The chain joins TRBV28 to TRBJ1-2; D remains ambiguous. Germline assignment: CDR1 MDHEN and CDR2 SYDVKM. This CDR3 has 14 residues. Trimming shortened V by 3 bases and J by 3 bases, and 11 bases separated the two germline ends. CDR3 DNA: TGTGCCAGCAGTTTGTCGACACCAGACTATGGCTACACCTTC. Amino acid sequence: CASSLSTPDYGYTF.

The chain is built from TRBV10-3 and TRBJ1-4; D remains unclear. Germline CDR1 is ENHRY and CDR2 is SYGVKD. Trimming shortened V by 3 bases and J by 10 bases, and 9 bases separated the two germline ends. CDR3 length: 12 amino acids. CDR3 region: CAISDMGVKLFF. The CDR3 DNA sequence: TGTGCCATCAGTGATATGGGAGTAAAACTGTTTTTT.

CDR3 sequence (DNA): TGTGCCAGCAGCCCCGGAGAGGGTTCCGGGGAGCTGTTTTTT. Its translation: CASSPGEGSGELFF. This chain connects TRBV5-4 to TRBJ2-2, with D maybe TRBD2 (5 bases). The V and J ends lost 4 bases and 6 bases respectively, with 13 bases between them. CDR3 length: 14 amino acids. The V gene's germline CDR1 is SGHNT and CDR2 YYREEE (reference sequence).

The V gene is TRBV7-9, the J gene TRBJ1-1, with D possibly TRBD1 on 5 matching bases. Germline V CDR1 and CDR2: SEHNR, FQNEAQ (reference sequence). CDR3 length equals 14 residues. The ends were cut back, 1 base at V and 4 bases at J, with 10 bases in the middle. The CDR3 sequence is CASSLEGRLTEAFF. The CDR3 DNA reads TGTGCCAGCAGCTTAGAGGGGCGCCTCACTGAAGCTTTCTTT. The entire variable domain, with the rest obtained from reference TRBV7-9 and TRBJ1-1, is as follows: DTGVSQNPRHKITKRGQNVTFRCDPISEHNRLYWYRQTLGQGPEFLTYFQNEAQLEKSRLLSDRFSAERPKGSFSTLEIQRTEQGDSAMYLCASSLEGRLTEAFFGQGTRLTVV.